The clone carrying this T cell receptor (beta chain) was recorded only once. The data were obtained in a study of blood T cell repertoires in COVID-19. Authors' processing steps: Estimates of nucleated cell counts were drawn from the amplification of reference gene primers. TCRdb's table, derived via immunoSEQ multiplex PCR, lists solely in-frame clones and lacks some. V and J calls and clone size are as listed in that table; D and trimming were resolved from the DNA. Among 200,000 to 250,000 clones listed, roughly 90% were seen once. The ends lost 6 bases at V and 1 base at J; junction bases unmatched: 10. This CDR3 is built from 16 residues. CDR1 and CDR2 from the germline V gene are MDHEN and SYDVKM.

V usage is TRBV28 and J usage is TRBJ2-7; 9 bases agree with TRBD1. Sequenced: peripheral blood. This receptor was obtained from a woman in her sixties with acute or convalescent COVID-19. The CDR3 here is CASSYQDRGRSYEQYF. In DNA form, the CDR3 reads TGTGCCAGCAGCTACCAGGACAGGGGAAGGTCCTACGAGCAGTACTTC. The entire variable domain, with the rest obtained from reference TRBV28 and TRBJ2-7, is as follows: DVKVTQSSRYLVKRTGEKVFLECVQDMDHENMFWYRQDPGLGLRLIYFSYDVKMKEKGDIPEGYSVSREKKERFSLILESASTNQTSMYLCASSYQDRGRSYEQYFGPGTRLTVT.